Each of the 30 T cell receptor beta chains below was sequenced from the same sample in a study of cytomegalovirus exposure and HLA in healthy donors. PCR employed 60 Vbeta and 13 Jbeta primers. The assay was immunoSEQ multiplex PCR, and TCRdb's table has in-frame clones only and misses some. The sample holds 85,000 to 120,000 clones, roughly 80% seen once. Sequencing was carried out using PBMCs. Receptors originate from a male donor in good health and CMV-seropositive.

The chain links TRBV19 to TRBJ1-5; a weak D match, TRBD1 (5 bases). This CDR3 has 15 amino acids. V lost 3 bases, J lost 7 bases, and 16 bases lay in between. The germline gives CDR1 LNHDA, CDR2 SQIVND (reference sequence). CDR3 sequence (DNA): TGTGCCAGTAGTATTAGGCCGGGGGGTGTACAGCCCCAGCATTTT. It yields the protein CASSIRPGGVQPQHF.

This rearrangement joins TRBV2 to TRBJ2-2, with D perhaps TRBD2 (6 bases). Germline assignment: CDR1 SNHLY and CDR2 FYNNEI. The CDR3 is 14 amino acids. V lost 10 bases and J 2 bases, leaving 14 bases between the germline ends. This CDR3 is CAIRGGANTGELFF. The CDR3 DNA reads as TGTGCCATCCGGGGCGGGGCTAACACCGGGGAGCTGTTTTTT.

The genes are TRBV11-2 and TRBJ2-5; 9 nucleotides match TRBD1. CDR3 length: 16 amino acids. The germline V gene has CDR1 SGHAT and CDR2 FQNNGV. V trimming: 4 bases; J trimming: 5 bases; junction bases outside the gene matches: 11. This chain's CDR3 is CASSSVGGQGRETQYF. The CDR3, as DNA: TGTGCCAGCAGCTCAGTAGGGGGACAGGGCAGGGAGACCCAGTACTTC.

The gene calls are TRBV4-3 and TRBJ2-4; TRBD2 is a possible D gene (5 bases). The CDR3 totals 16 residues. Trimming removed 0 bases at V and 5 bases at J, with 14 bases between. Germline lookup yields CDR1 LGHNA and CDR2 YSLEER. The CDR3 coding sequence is TGCGCCAGCAGCCAAGATCGGGGAGAGGGTCAAAACATTCAGTACTTC. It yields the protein CASSQDRGEGQNIQYF.

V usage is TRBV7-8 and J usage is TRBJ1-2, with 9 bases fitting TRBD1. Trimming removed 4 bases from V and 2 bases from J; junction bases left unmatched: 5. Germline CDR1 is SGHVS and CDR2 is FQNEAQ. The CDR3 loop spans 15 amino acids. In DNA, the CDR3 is TGTGCCAGCAGCTCAAGACAGGGGGGGAACTATGGCTACACCTTC. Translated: CASSSRQGGNYGYTF.

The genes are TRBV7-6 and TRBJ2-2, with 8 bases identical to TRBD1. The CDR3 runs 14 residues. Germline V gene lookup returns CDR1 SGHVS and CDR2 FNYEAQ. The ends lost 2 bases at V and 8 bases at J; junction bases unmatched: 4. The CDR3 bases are TGTGCCAGCAGCTTACAGGGGGCTCAAGGGGAGCTGTTTTTT. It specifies CASSLQGAQGELFF.

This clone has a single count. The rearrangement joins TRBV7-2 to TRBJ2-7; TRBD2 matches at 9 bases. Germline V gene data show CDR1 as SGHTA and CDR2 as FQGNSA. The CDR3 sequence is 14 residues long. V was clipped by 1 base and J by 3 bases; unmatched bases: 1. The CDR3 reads CASSLGTSVYEQYF. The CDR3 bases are TGTGCCAGCAGCTTAGGGACTAGCGTCTACGAGCAGTACTTC.

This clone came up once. The CDR3 nucleotides read TGTGCCAGTAGCTTATCGGGAGGGCCGGGTGAGCAGTTCTTC. Protein: CASSLSGGPGEQFF. The genes are TRBV19 and TRBJ2-1; 8 positions match TRBD2. Per the germline V gene, CDR1 is LNHDA and CDR2 is SQIVND (reference sequence). The CDR3 contains 14 residues. Trimming cost V 6 bases and J 9 bases; bases outside gene matches: 10.

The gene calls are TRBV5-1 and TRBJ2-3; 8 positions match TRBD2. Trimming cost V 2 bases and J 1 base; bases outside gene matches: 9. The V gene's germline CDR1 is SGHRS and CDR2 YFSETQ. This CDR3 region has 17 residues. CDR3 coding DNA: TGCGCCAGCAGCTTTCAGGGAGCGGGAGTGGGCACAGATACGCAGTATTTT. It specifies CASSFQGAGVGTDTQYF.

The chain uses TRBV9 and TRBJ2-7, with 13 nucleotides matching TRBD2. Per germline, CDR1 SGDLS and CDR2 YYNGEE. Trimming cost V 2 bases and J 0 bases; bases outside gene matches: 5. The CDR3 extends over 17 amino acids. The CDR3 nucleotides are TGTGCCAGCAGCGTGGGACTAGCGGGAACAACCTCCTACGAGCAGTACTTC. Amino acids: CASSVGLAGTTSYEQYF.

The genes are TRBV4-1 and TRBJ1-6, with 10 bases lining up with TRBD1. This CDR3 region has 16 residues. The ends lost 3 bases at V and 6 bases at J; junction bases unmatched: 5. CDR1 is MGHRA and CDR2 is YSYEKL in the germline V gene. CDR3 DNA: TGCGCCAGCAGCCACCTGGACAGGGGGTTTAATTCACCCCTCCACTTT. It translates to CASSHLDRGFNSPLHF.

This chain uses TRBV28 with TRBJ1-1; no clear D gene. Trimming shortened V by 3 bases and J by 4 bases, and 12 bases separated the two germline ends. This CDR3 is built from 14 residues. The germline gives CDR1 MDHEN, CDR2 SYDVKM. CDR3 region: CASSFIAKSTEAFF. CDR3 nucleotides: TGTGCCAGCAGTTTTATCGCCAAGAGCACTGAAGCTTTCTTT. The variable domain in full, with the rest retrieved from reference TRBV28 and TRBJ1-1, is DVKVTQSSRYLVKRTGEKVFLECVQDMDHENMFWYRQDPGLGLRLIYFSYDVKMKEKGDIPEGYSVSREKKERFSLILESASTNQTSMYLCASSFIAKSTEAFFGQGTRLTVV.

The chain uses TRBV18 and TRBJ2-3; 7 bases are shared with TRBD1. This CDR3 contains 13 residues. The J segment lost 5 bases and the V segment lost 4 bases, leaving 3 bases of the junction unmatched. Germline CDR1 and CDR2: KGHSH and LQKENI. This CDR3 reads CASSLNRGDTQYF. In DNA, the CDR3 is TGTGCCAGCTCACTAAACAGGGGAGATACGCAGTATTTT.

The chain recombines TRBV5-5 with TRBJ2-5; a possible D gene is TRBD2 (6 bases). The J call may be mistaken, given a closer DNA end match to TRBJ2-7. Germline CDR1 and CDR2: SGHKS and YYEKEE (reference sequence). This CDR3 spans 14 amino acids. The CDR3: CASSYLASTYEQYF. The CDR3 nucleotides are TGTGCCAGCAGCTACCTAGCGTCAACCTACGAGCAGTACTTC.

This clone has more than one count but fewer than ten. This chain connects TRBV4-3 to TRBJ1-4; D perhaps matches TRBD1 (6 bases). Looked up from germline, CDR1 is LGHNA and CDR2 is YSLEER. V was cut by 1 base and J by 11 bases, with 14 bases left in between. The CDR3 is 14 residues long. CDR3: CASSQGGPLGKLFF. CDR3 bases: TGCGCCAGCAGCCAAGGGGGGCCCCTGGGGAAACTGTTTTTT.

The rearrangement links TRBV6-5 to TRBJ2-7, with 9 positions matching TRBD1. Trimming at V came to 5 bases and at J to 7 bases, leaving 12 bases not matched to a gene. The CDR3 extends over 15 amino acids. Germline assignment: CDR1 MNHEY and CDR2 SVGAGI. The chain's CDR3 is CASSVPGQGIREQYF. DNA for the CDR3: TGTGCCAGCAGTGTACCGGGACAGGGTATACGAGAGCAGTACTTC.

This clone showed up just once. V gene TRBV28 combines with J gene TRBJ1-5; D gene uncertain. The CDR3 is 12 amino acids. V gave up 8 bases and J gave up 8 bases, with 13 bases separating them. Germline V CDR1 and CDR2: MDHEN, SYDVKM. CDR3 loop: CASGSQWEPQHF. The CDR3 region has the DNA TGTGCCAGCGGATCACAGTGGGAGCCCCAGCATTTT.

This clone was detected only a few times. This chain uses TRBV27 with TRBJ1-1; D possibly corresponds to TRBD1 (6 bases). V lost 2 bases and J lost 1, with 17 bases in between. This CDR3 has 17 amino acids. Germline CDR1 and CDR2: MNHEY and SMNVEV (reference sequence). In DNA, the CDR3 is TGTGCCAGCAGTTTAACCCAGGGGTTGGGGACGAACACTGAAGCTTTCTTT. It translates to CASSLTQGLGTNTEAFF.

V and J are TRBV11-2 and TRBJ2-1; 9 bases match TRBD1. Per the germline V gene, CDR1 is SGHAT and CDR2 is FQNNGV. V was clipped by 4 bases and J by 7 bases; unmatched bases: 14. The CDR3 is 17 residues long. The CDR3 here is CASSSELPGQGRNEQFF. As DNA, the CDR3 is TGTGCCAGCAGCTCCGAACTGCCGGGACAGGGACGGAATGAGCAGTTCTTC.

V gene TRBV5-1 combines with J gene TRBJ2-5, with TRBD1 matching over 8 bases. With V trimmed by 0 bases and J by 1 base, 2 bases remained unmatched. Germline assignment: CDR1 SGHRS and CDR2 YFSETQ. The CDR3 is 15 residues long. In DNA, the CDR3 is TGCGCCAGCAGCTTGGCCGGACAGGGCCAAGAGACCCAGTACTTC. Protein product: CASSLAGQGQETQYF.

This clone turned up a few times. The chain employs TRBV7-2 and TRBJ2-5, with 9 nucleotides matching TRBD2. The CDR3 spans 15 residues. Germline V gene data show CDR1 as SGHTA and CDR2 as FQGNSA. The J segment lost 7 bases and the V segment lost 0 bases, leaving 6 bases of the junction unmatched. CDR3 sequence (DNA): TGTGCCAGCAGCTTAGCTAGCGGGGGCGTAATGACCCAGTACTTC. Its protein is CASSLASGGVMTQYF.

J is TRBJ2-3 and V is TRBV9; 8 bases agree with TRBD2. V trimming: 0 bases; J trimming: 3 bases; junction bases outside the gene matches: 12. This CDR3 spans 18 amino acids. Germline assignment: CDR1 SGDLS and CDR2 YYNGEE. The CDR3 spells CASSVDFRRTSGTDTQYF. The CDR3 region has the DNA TGTGCCAGCAGCGTAGACTTCAGAAGAACTAGCGGAACAGATACGCAGTATTTT. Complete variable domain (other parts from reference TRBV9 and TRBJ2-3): DSGVTQTPKHLITATGQRVTLRCSPRSGDLSVYWYQQSLDQGLQFLIQYYNGEERAKGNILERFSAQQFPDLHSELNLSSLELGDSALYFCASSVDFRRTSGTDTQYFGPGTRLTVL.

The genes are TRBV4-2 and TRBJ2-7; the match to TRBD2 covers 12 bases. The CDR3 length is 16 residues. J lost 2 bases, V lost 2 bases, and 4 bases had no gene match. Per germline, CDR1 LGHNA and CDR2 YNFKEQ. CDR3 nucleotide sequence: TGTGCCAGCAGCCAAACCCGGACTAGCGGGACCTACGAGCAGTACTTC. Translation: CASSQTRTSGTYEQYF.

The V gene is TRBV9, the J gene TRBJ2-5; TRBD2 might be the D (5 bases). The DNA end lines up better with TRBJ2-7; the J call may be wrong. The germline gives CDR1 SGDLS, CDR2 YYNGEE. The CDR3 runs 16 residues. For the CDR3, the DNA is TGTGCCAGCAGCGTAGAGTCAGTGACTACCCTATACGAGCAGTACTTC. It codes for CASSVESVTTLYEQYF.

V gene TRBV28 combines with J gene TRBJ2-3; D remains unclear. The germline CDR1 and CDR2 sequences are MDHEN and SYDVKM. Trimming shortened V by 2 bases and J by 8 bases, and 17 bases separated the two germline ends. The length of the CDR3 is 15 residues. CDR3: CASSLTPDSATTQYF. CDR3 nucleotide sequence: TGTGCCAGCAGTTTAACACCCGACTCGGCCACTACGCAGTATTTT. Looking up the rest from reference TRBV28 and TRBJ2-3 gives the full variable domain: DVKVTQSSRYLVKRTGEKVFLECVQDMDHENMFWYRQDPGLGLRLIYFSYDVKMKEKGDIPEGYSVSREKKERFSLILESASTNQTSMYLCASSLTPDSATTQYFGPGTRLTVL.

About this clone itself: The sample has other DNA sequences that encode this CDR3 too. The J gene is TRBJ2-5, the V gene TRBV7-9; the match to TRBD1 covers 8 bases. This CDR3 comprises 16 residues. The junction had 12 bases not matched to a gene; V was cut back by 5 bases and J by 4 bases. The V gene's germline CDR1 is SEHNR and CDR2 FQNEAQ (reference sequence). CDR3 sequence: CASSPPWTGMGETQYF. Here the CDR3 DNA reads TGTGCCAGCAGCCCCCCATGGACAGGGATGGGAGAGACCCAGTACTTC.

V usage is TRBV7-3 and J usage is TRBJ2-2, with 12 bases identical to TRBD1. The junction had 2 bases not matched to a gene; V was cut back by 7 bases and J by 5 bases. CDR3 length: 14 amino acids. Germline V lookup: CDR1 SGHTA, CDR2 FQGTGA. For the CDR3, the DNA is TGTGCCAGCAAGGGACAGGGGGCAACCGGGGAGCTGTTTTTT. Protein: CASKGQGATGELFF.

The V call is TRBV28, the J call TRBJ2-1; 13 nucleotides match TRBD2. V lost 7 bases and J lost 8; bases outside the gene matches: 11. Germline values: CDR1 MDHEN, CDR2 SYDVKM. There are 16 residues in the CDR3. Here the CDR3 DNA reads TGTGCCAGCACAGGGACTAGCGGGACCCTGCCCTATGAGCAGTTCTTC. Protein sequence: CASTGTSGTLPYEQFF. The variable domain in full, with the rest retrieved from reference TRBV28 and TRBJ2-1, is DVKVTQSSRYLVKRTGEKVFLECVQDMDHENMFWYRQDPGLGLRLIYFSYDVKMKEKGDIPEGYSVSREKKERFSLILESASTNQTSMYLCASTGTSGTLPYEQFFGPGTRLTVL.

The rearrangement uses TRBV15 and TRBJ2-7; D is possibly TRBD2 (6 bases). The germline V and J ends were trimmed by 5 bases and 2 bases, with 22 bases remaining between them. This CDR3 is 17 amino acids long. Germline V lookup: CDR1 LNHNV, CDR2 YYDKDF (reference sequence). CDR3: CATSERSVRESAYEQYF. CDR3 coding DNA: TGTGCCACCAGCGAGAGATCGGTCCGGGAGTCAGCCTACGAGCAGTACTTC.

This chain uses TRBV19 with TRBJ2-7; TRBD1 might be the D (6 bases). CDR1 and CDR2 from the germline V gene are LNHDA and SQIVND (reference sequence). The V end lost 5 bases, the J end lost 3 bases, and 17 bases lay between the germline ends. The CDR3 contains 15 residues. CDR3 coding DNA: TGTGCCAGTAGTCTAACCTCGGGACAAAGCTACGAGCAGTACTTC. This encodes CASSLTSGQSYEQYF.